Reported below is one T cell receptor (beta chain). Its cognate antigen is unknown. This sample was included in a study of CD8+CD57+ T cells in acquired aplastic anemia. At the level of the study: Across the sorted CD4+ and CD8+ cells, DNA amounts averaged roughly 3 ug.

Only patients with CD8+CD57+ cell expansion on flow cytometry were chosen for sequencing. Blood samples were obtained from patients who had received no prior therapy. Template material for TCR beta VDJ and CDR3 profiling consisted of genomic DNA. TCRdb fed the reads into MiXCR, producing one record per CDR3 protein. The data hold around 220,000 distinct CDR3 sequences, with under 50% observed a single time. CDR3 size: 16 residues. The germline CDR1 and CDR2 sequences are LNHNV and YYDKDF (reference sequence). The V gene lost 5 bases and the J gene lost 3 bases, with 20 bases spanning the gap. Study outcomes and limitations: A set of twenty-nine CD8+ CDR3 sequences was shared between patients and controls, and these sequences appeared highly expressed in patients. Between the patient and control groups, CD8+ Simpson's diversity did not differ significantly.

The chain uses TRBV15 and TRBJ2-7; D is possibly TRBD1 or TRBD2 (6 bases each). The sequence derives from a human donor with aplastic anemia. Input material: sorted CD4+, CD8+, or CD8+CD57+ T cells (not recorded which) from PBMCs. The CDR3 protein is CATSPQIADRGYEQYF. The CDR3 coding sequence is TGTGCCACCAGCCCCCAAATAGCGGACAGAGGCTACGAGCAGTACTTC.